Below, one T cell receptor beta chain is given with its context. Its antigen is not identified. Generated by immunoSEQ multiplex PCR, the TCRdb table keeps only in-frame clones and is missing some. The data contain about 68,000 clones, more than 70% of them singletons. These data come from a study of chemoradiotherapy in HPV16-positive cancers. Study details: Candidate HPV-specific clones and shared TCR motifs came from a couple of HPV16-positive patients. General study results and limits: For HPV16-positive patients, expanding HPV-responsive T cells associated with longer recurrence-free survival. During treatment, candidate HPV-specific clones and E7-related motifs expanded in tumor. Only a couple of HPV16-positive patients supplied the functional HPV-specificity definition.

Material: blood, obtained from a patient who underwent chemoradiotherapy. This sequence was found in a human donor with HPV-associated anogenital cancer.

CDR3 DNA sequence: TGTGCCAGCAGCTTCTATGGGACAGGTACCTACAATGAGCAGTTCTTC. As protein: CASSFYGTGTYNEQFF. V gene TRBV5-8 combines with J gene TRBJ2-1, with TRBD1 matching 8 bases. V was clipped by 2 bases and J by 2 bases; unmatched bases: 6. CDR3 length equals 16 residues. The V gene's germline CDR1 is SGHTS and CDR2 YDEGEE.